What follows are 12 T cell receptor beta chains derived from one specimen sequenced in a study of blood T cells in healthy people across ages. PCR was performed a second time for about 7 to 11 cycles using a sample-barcoded 5' primer and a J-beta primer mix. TCRdb redid the calling of the 5' RACE reads with MiXCR, one entry per CDR3 protein. The sample has more than 800,000 distinct CDR3 sequences, roughly 26% seen once. Specimen: blood. Receptors were obtained from an elderly woman in good health.

In this sample, this clonotype turned up a few times. CDR3 in amino acids: CSARDESRGADTDTQYF. DNA for the CDR3: TGCAGTGCTAGAGATGAATCGCGGGGCGCCGACACAGATACGCAGTATTTT. The rearrangement joins TRBV20-1 to TRBJ2-3; D perhaps matches TRBD2 (6 bases). The CDR3 runs to 17 residues. Germline CDR1 reads DFQATT; CDR2 reads SNEGSKA (reference sequence). Trimming took 0 bases from V and 2 from J, leaving 18 bases between them.

This clonotype was observed a few times. A much larger clone lies a single base off, so this may be a read error. This chain uses TRBV28 with TRBJ1-2, with TRBD1 matching 7 bases. CDR1 MDHEN and CDR2 SYDVKM come from the germline V gene. The CDR3 spans 12 residues. Losses at the gene ends were 7 bases for V and 2 bases for J; bases not matched to a gene: 1. DNA of the CDR3: TGTGCCAGCAAGACAGGGAACTATGGCTACACCTTC. Translating it yields CASKTGNYGYTF.

The genes are TRBV7-2 and TRBJ1-2; 7 bases fit TRBD1. The CDR3 is 14 residues long. The V gene's germline CDR1 is SGHTA and CDR2 FQGNSA. The J segment lost 4 bases and the V segment lost 4 bases, leaving 6 bases of the junction unmatched. CDR3 DNA sequence: TGTGCCAGCAGCTCCCCGGGACAGTTCTATGGCTACACCTTC. This encodes CASSSPGQFYGYTF.

The chain combines TRBV15 with TRBJ2-5, with D possibly being TRBD1 or TRBD2 (5 bases each). The CDR3 runs 14 residues. The germline gives CDR1 LNHNV, CDR2 YYDKDF (reference sequence). Trimming pared 5 bases from V and 5 bases from J, leaving 15 bases between. The CDR3 protein is CATSLRDLWETQYF. CDR3 DNA: TGTGCCACCAGCTTGAGGGACCTCTGGGAGACCCAGTACTTC.

This clonotype was recorded many times. V is TRBV12-1 and J is TRBJ2-5; TRBD2, as called in the table, went unchecked against the DNA. TRBV12-1 is a pseudogene segment. The CDR3 has 15 amino acids. In nucleotides, the CDR3 is TGTGCCAGCAGCCCCGCTCTCGGGTACCAAGAGACCCAGTACTTC. It translates to CASSPALGYQETQYF.

Concerning this clonotype: A much larger clone is a single base away; this may be a read error. The chain has TRBV7-2 and TRBJ2-3; D unclear. CDR1 is SGHTA, CDR2 FQGNSA, per germline. The CDR3 totals 15 residues. The CDR3 is CVSSLNSAGTDTQYF. For the CDR3, the DNA is TGTGTCAGCAGCTTAAATAGTGCGGGCACAGATACGCAGTATTTT. The full variable domain, with the rest looked up from reference TRBV7-2 and TRBJ2-3, is GAGVSQSPSNKVTEKGKDVELRCDPISGHTALYWYRQSLGQGLEFLIYFQGNSAPDKSGLPSDRFSAERTGGSVSTLTIQRTQQEDSAVYLCVSSLNSAGTDTQYFGPGTRLTVL.

The CDR3 protein is CASAQGSLDSPLHF. CDR3 in DNA: TGTGCCAGTGCCCAGGGATCCTTGGATTCACCCCTCCACTTT. The V call is TRBV12-3 or TRBV12-4, the J call TRBJ1-6; possible D gene TRBD1, 5 bases. Trimming pared 9 bases from V and 8 bases from J, leaving 17 bases between. The CDR3 runs 14 residues.

This clonotype was seen only a few times. The chain joins TRBV6-5 to TRBJ1-2; tentatively, D is TRBD1 (6 bases). Germline loops: CDR1 MNHEY, CDR2 SVGAGI. With 8 bases removed from V and 2 bases from J, the gap between germline ends came to 15 bases. This CDR3 has 14 amino acids. The CDR3 loop is CASRMTGKNYGYTF. The CDR3 bases are TGTGCCAGCCGCATGACAGGAAAAAACTATGGCTACACCTTC.

This clonotype has a count of ten or more. J is TRBJ1-1 and V is TRBV7-8; D may be TRBD1 (6 bases). Trimming took off 1 base at V and 1 base at J, with 7 bases between the two ends. CDR1 and CDR2 (germline): SGHVS, FQNEAQ. CDR3 length equals 14 residues. The DNA for the CDR3 is TGTGCCAGCAGCTTAGTGGGACAGAACACTGAAGCTTTCTTT. It is translated as CASSLVGQNTEAFF. The full variable domain, in which reference TRBV7-8 and TRBJ1-1 provide the parts outside the CDR3, is GAGVSQSPRYKVAKRGQDVALRCDPISGHVSLFWYQQALGQGPEFLTYFQNEAQLDKSGLPSDRFFAERPEGSVSTLKIQRTQQEDSAVYLCASSLVGQNTEAFFGQGTRLTVV.

This clonotype was recorded many times. This chain joins TRBV7-7 and TRBJ2-7; 9 bases fit TRBD1. This CDR3 is 11 amino acids long. CDR1 is SSHAT and CDR2 is FNYEAQ in the germline V gene (reference sequence). Here the CDR3 DNA reads TGTGCTGTTAGGACAGGGGACGAGCAGTACTTC. Translated: CAVRTGDEQYF. Supplemented by reference TRBV7-7 and TRBJ2-7, the full variable domain reads GAGVSQSPRYKVTKRGQDVTLRCDPISSHATLYWYQQALGQGPEFLTYFNYEAQPDKSGLPSDRFSAERPEGSISTLTIQRTEQRDSAMYRCAVRTGDEQYFGPGTRLTVT.

This chain's CDR3 is CASSSSGGAWNEQFF. DNA for the CDR3: TGTGCCAGCAGCTCTAGCGGGGGGGCCTGGAATGAGCAGTTCTTC. This chain uses TRBV7-9 with TRBJ2-1; 12 positions match TRBD2. V was pared by 4 bases and J by 7 bases, with 5 bases of the junction left unmatched. Germline V gives CDR1 SEHNR, CDR2 FQNEAQ (reference sequence). The CDR3 length is 15 residues.

This clonotype was recorded many times. CDR3 region: CASSLGGQGPSYEQYF. The CDR3 DNA is TGCGCCAGCAGCTTGGGCGGACAGGGCCCCTCCTACGAGCAGTACTTC. The gene calls are TRBV5-1 and TRBJ2-7, with 8 bases that match TRBD1. Per the germline V gene, CDR1 is SGHRS and CDR2 is YFSETQ. V lost 0 bases, J lost 0 bases, and 5 bases stayed unmatched. The CDR3 runs 16 residues. Looking up the rest from reference TRBV5-1 and TRBJ2-7 gives the full variable domain: KAGVTQTPRYLIKTRGQQVTLSCSPISGHRSVSWYQQTPGQGLQFLFEYFSETQRNKGNFPGRFSGRQFSNSRSEMNVSTLELGDSALYLCASSLGGQGPSYEQYFGPGTRLTVT.